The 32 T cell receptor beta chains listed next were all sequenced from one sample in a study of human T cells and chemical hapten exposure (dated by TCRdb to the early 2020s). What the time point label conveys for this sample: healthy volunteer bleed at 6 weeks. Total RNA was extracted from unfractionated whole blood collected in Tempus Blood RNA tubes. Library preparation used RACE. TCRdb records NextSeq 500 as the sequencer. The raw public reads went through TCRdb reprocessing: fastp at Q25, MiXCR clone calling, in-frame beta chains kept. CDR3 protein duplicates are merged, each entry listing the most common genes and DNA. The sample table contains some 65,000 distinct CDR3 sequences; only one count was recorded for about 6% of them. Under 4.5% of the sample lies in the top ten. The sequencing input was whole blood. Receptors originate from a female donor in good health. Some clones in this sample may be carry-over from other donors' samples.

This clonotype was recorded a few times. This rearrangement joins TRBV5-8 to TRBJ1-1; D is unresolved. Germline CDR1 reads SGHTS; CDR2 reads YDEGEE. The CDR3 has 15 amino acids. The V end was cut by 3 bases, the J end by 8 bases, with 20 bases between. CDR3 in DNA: TGTGCCAGCAGCTACTTACGGAGGGTGGGAAACGAAGCTTTCTTT. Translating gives CASSYLRRVGNEAFF.

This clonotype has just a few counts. CDR3 in amino acids: CASSPGLAKNIQYF. CDR3 nucleotide sequence: TGTGCCAGCAGCCCGGGACTAGCCAAAAACATTCAGTACTTC. This rearrangement joins TRBV7-2 to TRBJ2-4, with D perhaps matching TRBD2 (6 bases). This CDR3 spans 14 amino acids. The V and J ends lost 5 bases and 0 bases respectively, with 8 bases between them. Looked up from germline, CDR1 is SGHTA and CDR2 is FQGNSA.

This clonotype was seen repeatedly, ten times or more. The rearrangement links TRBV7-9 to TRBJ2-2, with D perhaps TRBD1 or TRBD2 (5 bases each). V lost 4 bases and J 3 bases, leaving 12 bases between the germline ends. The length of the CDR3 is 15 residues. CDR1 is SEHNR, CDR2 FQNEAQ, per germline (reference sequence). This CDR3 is CASSSRDGYTGELFF. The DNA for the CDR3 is TGTGCCAGCAGCTCCCGGGACGGATACACCGGGGAGCTGTTTTTT.

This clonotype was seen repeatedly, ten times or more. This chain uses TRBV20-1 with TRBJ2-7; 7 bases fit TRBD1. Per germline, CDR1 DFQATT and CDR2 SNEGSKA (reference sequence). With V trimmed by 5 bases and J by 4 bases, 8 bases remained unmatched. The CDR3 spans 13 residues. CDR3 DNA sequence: TGCAGTGCTTTTAGACAGGGCAGTTACGAGCAGTACTTC. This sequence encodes CSAFRQGSYEQYF.

The CDR3 DNA follows: TGTGCCAGTAGTATAGGAGGCAGGTCTGAAGCTTTCTTT. This encodes CASSIGGRSEAFF. This chain uses TRBV19 with TRBJ1-1; D call uncertain. Trimming took off 1 base at V and 6 bases at J, with 9 bases between the two ends. Germline CDR1 LNHDA, CDR2 SQIVND (reference sequence). The CDR3 extends over 13 amino acids.

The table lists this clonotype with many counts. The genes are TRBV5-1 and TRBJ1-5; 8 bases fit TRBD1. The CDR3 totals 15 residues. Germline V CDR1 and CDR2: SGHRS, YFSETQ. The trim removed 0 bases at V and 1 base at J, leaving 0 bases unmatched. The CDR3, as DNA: TGCGCCAGCAGCTTGGGACAGGGGAGCAATCAGCCCCAGCATTTT. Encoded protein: CASSLGQGSNQPQHF.

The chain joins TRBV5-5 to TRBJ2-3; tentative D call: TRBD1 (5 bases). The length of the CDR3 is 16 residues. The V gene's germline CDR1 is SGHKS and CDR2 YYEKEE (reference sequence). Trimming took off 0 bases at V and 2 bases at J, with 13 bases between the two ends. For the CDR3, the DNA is TGTGCCAGCAGCTTGGGTCTTTTGACAGTCACAGATACGCAGTATTTT. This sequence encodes CASSLGLLTVTDTQYF.

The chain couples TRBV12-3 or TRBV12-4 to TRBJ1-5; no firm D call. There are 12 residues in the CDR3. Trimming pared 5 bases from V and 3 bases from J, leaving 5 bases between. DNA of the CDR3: TGTGCCAGCAGTCATACCAATCAGCCCCAGCATTTT. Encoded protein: CASSHTNQPQHF.

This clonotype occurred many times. The chain's CDR3 is CSANRAGNQPQHF. CDR3 in DNA: TGCAGTGCTAACAGGGCTGGCAATCAGCCCCAGCATTTT. The chain is built from TRBV20-1 and TRBJ1-5; a weak D match, TRBD1 (6 bases). The CDR3 covers 13 residues. With 4 bases removed from V and 2 bases from J, the gap between germline ends came to 9 bases. Looked up from germline, CDR1 is DFQATT and CDR2 is SNEGSKA (reference sequence).

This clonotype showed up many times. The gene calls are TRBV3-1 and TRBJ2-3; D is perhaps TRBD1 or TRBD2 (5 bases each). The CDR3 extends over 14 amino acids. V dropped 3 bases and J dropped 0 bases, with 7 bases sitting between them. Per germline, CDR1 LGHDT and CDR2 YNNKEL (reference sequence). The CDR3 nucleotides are TGTGCCAGCAGCCACAGGGAGAGCACAGATACGCAGTATTTT. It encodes CASSHRESTDTQYF.

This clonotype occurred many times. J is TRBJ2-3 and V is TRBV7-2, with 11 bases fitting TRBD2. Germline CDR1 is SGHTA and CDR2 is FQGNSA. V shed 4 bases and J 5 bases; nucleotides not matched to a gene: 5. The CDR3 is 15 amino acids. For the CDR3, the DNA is TGTGCCAGCAGCTATAGCGGGAGGGCGGGAGATACGCAGTATTTT. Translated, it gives CASSYSGRAGDTQYF.

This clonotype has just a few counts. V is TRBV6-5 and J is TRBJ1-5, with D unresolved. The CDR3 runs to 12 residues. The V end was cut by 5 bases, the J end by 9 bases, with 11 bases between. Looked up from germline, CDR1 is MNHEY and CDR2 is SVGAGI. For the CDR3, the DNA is TGTGCCAGCAGTGTCCCTGTTTGGCCCCAGCATTTT. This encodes CASSVPVWPQHF.

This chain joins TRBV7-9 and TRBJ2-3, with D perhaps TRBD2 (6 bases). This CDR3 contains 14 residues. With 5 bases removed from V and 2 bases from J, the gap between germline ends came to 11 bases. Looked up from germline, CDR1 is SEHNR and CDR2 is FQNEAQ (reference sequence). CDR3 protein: CASSRGTDTDTQYF. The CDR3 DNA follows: TGTGCCAGCAGCCGCGGGACCGACACAGATACGCAGTATTTT. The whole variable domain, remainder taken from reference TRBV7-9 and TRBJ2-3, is DTGVSQNPRHKITKRGQNVTFRCDPISEHNRLYWYRQTLGQGPEFLTYFQNEAQLEKSRLLSDRFSAERPKGSFSTLEIQRTEQGDSAMYLCASSRGTDTDTQYFGPGTRLTVL.

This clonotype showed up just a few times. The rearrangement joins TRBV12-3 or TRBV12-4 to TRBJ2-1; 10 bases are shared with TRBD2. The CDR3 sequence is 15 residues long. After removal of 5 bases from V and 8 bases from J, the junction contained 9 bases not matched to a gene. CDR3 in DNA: TGTGCCAGCAGTAATCTAGCGGGAGCCGTCTATGAGCAGTTCTTC. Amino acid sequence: CASSNLAGAVYEQFF.

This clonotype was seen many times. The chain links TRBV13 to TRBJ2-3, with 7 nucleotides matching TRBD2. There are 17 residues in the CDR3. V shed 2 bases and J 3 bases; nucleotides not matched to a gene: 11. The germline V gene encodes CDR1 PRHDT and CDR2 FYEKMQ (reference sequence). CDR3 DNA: TGTGCCAGCAGCTTAACCCCCCAGCGGGAACTAACAGATACGCAGTATTTT. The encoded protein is CASSLTPQRELTDTQYF.

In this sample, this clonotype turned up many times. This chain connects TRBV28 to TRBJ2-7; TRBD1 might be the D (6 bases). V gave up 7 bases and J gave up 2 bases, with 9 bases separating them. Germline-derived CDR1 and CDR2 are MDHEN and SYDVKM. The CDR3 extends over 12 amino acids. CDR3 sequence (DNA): TGTGCCAGCACTTCAGGGGCCTACGAGCAGTACTTC. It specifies CASTSGAYEQYF. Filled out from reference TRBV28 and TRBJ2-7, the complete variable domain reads DVKVTQSSRYLVKRTGEKVFLECVQDMDHENMFWYRQDPGLGLRLIYFSYDVKMKEKGDIPEGYSVSREKKERFSLILESASTNQTSMYLCASTSGAYEQYFGPGTRLTVT.

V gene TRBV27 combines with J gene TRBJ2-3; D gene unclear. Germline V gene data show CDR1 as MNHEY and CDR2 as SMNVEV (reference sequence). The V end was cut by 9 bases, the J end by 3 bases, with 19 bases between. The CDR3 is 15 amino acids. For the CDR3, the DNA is TGTGCCAGTAGTCCCGGCCCGTTCTTGACAGATACGCAGTATTTT. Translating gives CASSPGPFLTDTQYF.

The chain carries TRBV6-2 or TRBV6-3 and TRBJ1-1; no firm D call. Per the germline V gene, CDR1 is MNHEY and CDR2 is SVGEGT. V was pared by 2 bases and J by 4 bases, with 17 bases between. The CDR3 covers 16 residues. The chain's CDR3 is CASSYPIPGVGTEAFF. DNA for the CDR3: TGTGCCAGCAGTTACCCCATACCCGGGGTAGGCACTGAAGCTTTCTTT.

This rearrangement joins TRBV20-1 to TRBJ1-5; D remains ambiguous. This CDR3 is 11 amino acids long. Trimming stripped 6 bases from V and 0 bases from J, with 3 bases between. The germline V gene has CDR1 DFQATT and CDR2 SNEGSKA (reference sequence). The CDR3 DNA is TGCAGTGCAGGTAGCAATCAGCCCCAGCATTTT. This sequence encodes CSAGSNQPQHF.

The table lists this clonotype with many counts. The CDR3 DNA sequence: TGTGCCAGCAGTATCTTAGGGGACGAGCAGTACTTC. Its translation: CASSILGDEQYF. This sequence joins TRBV7-2 and TRBJ2-7; weak D call: TRBD1 (5 bases). The CDR3 has 12 amino acids. The germline V gene has CDR1 SGHTA and CDR2 FQGNSA. Trimming took 6 bases from V and 5 from J, leaving 11 bases between them.

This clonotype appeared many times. The CDR3 sequence is CASSPPGLEGYEQYF. The CDR3 DNA follows: TGTGCCAGCAGTCCGCCGGGACTAGAGGGTTACGAGCAGTACTTC. The chain uses TRBV6-5 and TRBJ2-7; 8 bases align to TRBD2. The CDR3 covers 15 residues. V was pared by 5 bases and J by 4 bases, with 10 bases of the junction left unmatched. Per the germline V gene, CDR1 is MNHEY and CDR2 is SVGAGI.

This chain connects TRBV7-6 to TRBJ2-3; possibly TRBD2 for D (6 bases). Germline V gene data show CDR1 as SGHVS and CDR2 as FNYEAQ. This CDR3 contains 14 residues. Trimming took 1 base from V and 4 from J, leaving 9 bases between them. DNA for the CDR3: TGTGCCAGCAGCTTAGTTGGGGAGGCAGATACGCAGTATTTT. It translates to CASSLVGEADTQYF.

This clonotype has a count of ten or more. CDR3 protein: CASSTGLQLLTTDTQYF. The CDR3 bases are TGTGCCAGCAGCACCGGTTTGCAGTTACTTACCACAGATACGCAGTATTTT. V is TRBV6-2 or TRBV6-3 and J is TRBJ2-3, with unresolved D. The CDR3 sequence is 17 residues long. Germline values: CDR1 MNHEY, CDR2 SVGEGT. Trimming shortened V by 6 bases and J by 2 bases, and 21 bases separated the two germline ends.

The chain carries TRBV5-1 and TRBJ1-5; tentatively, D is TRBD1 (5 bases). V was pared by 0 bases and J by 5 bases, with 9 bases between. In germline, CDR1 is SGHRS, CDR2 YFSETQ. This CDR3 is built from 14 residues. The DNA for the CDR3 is TGCGCCAGCAGCTTGGATGCAGGGTATCAGCCCCAGCATTTT. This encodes CASSLDAGYQPQHF. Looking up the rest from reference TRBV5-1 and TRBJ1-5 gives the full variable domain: KAGVTQTPRYLIKTRGQQVTLSCSPISGHRSVSWYQQTPGQGLQFLFEYFSETQRNKGNFPGRFSGRQFSNSRSEMNVSTLELGDSALYLCASSLDAGYQPQHFGDGTRLSIL.

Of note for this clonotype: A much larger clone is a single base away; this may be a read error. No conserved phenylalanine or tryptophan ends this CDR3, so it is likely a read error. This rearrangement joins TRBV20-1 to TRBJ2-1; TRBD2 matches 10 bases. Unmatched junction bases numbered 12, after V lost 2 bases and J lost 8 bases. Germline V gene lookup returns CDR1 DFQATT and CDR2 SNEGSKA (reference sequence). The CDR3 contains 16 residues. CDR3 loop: CSARQQLAGWGDEQFS. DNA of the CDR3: TGCAGTGCTAGACAACAACTAGCGGGATGGGGGGATGAGCAGTTCTCC.

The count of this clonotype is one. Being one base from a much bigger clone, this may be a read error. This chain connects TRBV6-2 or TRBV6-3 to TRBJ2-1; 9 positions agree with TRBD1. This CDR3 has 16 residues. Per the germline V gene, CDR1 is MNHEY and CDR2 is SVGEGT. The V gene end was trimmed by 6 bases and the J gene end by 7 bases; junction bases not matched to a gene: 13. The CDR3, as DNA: TGTGCCAGCAGCCAATCAGCCGGGACAGGGAGAAATGAGCAGTTCTTC. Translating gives CASSQSAGTGRNEQFF.

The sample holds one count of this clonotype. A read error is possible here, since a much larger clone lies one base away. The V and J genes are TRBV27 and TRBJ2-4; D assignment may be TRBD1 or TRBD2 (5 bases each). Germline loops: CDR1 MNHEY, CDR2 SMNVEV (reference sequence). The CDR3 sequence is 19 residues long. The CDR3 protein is CASSLRGPGSNLAKNIQCF. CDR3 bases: TGTGCCAGCAGTTTAAGAGGGCCAGGGAGTAATTTAGCCAAAAACATTCAGTGCTTC.

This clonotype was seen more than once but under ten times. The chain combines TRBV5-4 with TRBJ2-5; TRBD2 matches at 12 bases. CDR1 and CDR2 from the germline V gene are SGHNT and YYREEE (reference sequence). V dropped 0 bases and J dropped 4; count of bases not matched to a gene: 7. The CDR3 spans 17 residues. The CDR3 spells CASSLGASGRARETQYF. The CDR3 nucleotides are TGTGCCAGCAGCTTGGGTGCTAGCGGGAGGGCCAGAGAGACCCAGTACTTC.

This CDR3 reads CAIKGTSGRANTQYF. The CDR3 DNA follows: TGTGCCATCAAGGGGACTAGCGGGAGGGCAAATACGCAGTATTTT. The genes are TRBV10-3 and TRBJ2-3; TRBD2 matches 16 bases. The V segment lost 7 bases and the J segment 7 bases; nucleotides outside the gene matches: 5. This CDR3 comprises 15 residues. Germline V gene sequence: CDR1 ENHRY, CDR2 SYGVKD.

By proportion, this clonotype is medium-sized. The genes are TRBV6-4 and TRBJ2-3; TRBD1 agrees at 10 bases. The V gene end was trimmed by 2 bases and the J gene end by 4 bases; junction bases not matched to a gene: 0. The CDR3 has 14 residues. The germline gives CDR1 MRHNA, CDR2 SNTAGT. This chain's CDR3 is CASSDGTGADTQYF. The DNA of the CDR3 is TGTGCCAGCAGTGACGGGACAGGGGCAGATACGCAGTATTTT.

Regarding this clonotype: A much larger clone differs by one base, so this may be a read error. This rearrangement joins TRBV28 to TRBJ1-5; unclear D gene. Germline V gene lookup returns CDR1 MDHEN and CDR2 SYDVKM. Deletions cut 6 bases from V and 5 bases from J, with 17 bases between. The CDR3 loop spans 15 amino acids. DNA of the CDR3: TGTGCCAGCAGGCAAGGCGGGGTAGGGCATCAGCCCCAGCATTTT. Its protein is CASRQGGVGHQPQHF.

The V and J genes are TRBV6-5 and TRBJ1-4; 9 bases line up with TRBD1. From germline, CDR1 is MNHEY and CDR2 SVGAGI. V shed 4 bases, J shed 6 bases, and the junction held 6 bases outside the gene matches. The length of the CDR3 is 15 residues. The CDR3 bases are TGTGCCAGCAGTTTCTCCGGGACAGGGCATGAAAAACTGTTTTTT. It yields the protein CASSFSGTGHEKLFF.